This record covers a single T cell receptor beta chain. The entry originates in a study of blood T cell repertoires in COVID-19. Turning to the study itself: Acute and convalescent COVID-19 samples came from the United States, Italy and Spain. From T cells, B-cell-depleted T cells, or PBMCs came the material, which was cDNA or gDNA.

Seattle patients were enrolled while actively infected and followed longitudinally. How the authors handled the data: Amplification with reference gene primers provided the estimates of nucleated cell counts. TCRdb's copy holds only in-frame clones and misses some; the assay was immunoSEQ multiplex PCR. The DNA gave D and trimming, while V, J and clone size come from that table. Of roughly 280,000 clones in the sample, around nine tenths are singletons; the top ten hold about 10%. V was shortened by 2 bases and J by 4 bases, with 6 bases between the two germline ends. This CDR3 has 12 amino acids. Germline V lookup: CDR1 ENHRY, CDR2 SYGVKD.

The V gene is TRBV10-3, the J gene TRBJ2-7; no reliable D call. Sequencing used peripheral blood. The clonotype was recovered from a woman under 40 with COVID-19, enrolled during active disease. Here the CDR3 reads CAISELEYEQYF. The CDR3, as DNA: TGTGCCATCAGTGAGCTAGAGTACGAGCAGTACTTC.